One sample yielded the 23 T cell receptor beta chains listed below, sequenced in a study of neoadjuvant anti-PD-1 for oral cavity cancer. Sequencing used immunoSEQ multiplex PCR; TCRdb keeps in-frame clones, though not all of them. The repertoire includes fewer than 40,000 clones, around nine tenths of them detected once, and about 3.7% sits in the top ten. The sequences come from PBMCs, collected before nivolumab (anti-PD-1) treatment. The receptors derive from a person aged 40 to 85 with oral cavity squamous cell carcinoma.

This chain joins TRBV7-8 and TRBJ2-7; TRBD1 is a possible D gene (5 bases). Germline CDR1 is SGHVS and CDR2 is FQNEAQ. The CDR3 is made up of 14 amino acids. V was cut by 0 bases and J by 5 bases, with 11 bases left in between. CDR3 bases: TGTGCCAGCAGCTTAGCGGCAGGGAACCACGAGCAGTACTTC. It codes for CASSLAAGNHEQYF. The full variable domain, its missing parts supplied by reference TRBV7-8 and TRBJ2-7, is GAGVSQSPRYKVAKRGQDVALRCDPISGHVSLFWYQQALGQGPEFLTYFQNEAQLDKSGLPSDRFFAERPEGSVSTLKIQRTQQEDSAVYLCASSLAAGNHEQYFGPGTRLTVT.

The chain employs TRBV5-1 and TRBJ1-1, with D perhaps matching TRBD1 (5 bases). CDR1 SGHRS and CDR2 YFSETQ come from the germline V gene. Trimming took 4 bases from V and 11 from J, leaving 18 bases between them. The length of the CDR3 is 13 residues. CDR3 in DNA: TGCGCCAGCAGCCTGACGGGGGATAAGGGGGCTTTCTTT. Its protein product is CASSLTGDKGAFF.

The genes are TRBV6-6 and TRBJ1-3; TRBD1 is a possible D gene (5 bases). Trimming stripped 9 bases from V and 4 bases from J, with 19 bases between. Germline loops: CDR1 MNHNY, CDR2 SVGAGI (reference sequence). The CDR3 runs to 15 residues. The CDR3 DNA follows: TGTGCCAGTTCGACTGACGGGACGAGGGGAAACACCATATATTTT. Translated, it gives CASSTDGTRGNTIYF.

The chain carries TRBV11-3 and TRBJ2-1; D assignment may be TRBD1 or TRBD2 (6 bases each). CDR3 size: 12 residues. The V gene lost 5 bases and the J gene lost 11 bases, with 13 bases spanning the gap. Germline lookup yields CDR1 SGHNT and CDR2 YENEEA. The CDR3 reads CASSLDGGQQFF. In DNA form, the CDR3 reads TGTGCCAGCAGCCTCGATGGGGGGCAGCAGTTCTTC.

V is TRBV6-5 and J is TRBJ1-5, with 7 nucleotides matching TRBD1. Looked up from germline, CDR1 is MNHEY and CDR2 is SVGAGI. The CDR3 spans 14 residues. V lost 6 bases to trimming and J lost 2 bases; unmatched junction nucleotides: 4. CDR3 DNA: TGTGCCAGCAGAGAAGGACAGGGCAATCAGCCCCAGCATTTT. Translation: CASREGQGNQPQHF.

The chain employs TRBV5-6 and TRBJ2-5; tentative D call: TRBD2 (6 bases). V gave up 0 bases and J gave up 1 base, with 7 bases separating them. Germline V CDR1 and CDR2: SGHDT, YYEEEE. The CDR3 sequence is 14 residues long. The CDR3 protein is CASSLGLGQETQYF. CDR3 DNA: TGTGCCAGCAGCTTGGGACTAGGCCAAGAGACCCAGTACTTC.

This chain uses TRBV6-5 with TRBJ1-2; possible D gene TRBD1, 5 bases. From germline, CDR1 is MNHEY and CDR2 SVGAGI. Deletions cut 2 bases from V and 0 bases from J, with 13 bases between. The CDR3 consists of 16 residues. The CDR3 protein is CASSYGWGGTNYGYTF. The CDR3 DNA reads TGTGCCAGCAGTTACGGTTGGGGGGGGACTAACTATGGCTACACCTTC.

The chain is built from TRBV5-4 and TRBJ1-6; tentative D call: TRBD1 (6 bases). Per the germline V gene, CDR1 is SGHNT and CDR2 is YYREEE (reference sequence). Trimming pared 4 bases from V and 5 bases from J, leaving 16 bases between. The CDR3 length is 16 residues. The CDR3, as DNA: TGTGCCAGCAGCCGTGGGTGGGGGGCTGATAATTCACCCCTCCACTTT. Residues: CASSRGWGADNSPLHF.

This clone was counted only a few times. The chain has TRBV6-5 and TRBJ2-4; TRBD2 matches at 8 bases. J lost 3 bases, V lost 6 bases, and 7 bases had no gene match. The germline CDR1 and CDR2 sequences are MNHEY and SVGAGI. The CDR3 contains 15 residues. The CDR3 here is CASSIGLANKNIQYF. The CDR3 DNA sequence: TGTGCCAGCAGCATTGGACTAGCCAACAAAAACATTCAGTACTTC.

The chain joins TRBV5-5 to TRBJ2-1, with 8 bases lining up with TRBD2. V trimming: 2 bases; J trimming: 2 bases; junction bases outside the gene matches: 3. CDR3 size: 15 residues. Germline CDR1 SGHKS, CDR2 YYEKEE (reference sequence). The CDR3 spells CASSLRAGAYNEQFF. DNA of the CDR3: TGTGCCAGCAGCTTAAGAGCGGGGGCCTACAATGAGCAGTTCTTC. The full variable domain, in which reference TRBV5-5 and TRBJ2-1 provide the parts outside the CDR3, is DAGVTQSPTHLIKTRGQQVTLRCSPISGHKSVSWYQQVLGQGPQFIFQYYEKEERGRGNFPDRFSARQFPNYSSELNVNALLLGDSALYLCASSLRAGAYNEQFFGPGTRLTVL.

The V gene is TRBV7-9, the J gene TRBJ2-7; perhaps D is TRBD1 or TRBD2 (5 bases each). V was shortened by 3 bases and J by 0 bases, with 12 bases between the two germline ends. This CDR3 spans 15 amino acids. Germline-derived CDR1 and CDR2 are SEHNR and FQNEAQ (reference sequence). CDR3 nucleotides: TGTGCCAGCAGCTTTCCCGCAGGGACCTCCTACGAGCAGTACTTC. Protein product: CASSFPAGTSYEQYF.

The CDR3, as DNA: TGTGCCAGCAGCCTCCGACGGACCAACACCGGGGAGCTGTTTTTT. Translated: CASSLRRTNTGELFF. This chain joins TRBV7-2 and TRBJ2-2; no clear D gene. V was trimmed by 5 bases and J by 2 bases, leaving 12 bases between them. In germline, CDR1 is SGHTA, CDR2 FQGNSA. The CDR3 spans 15 residues.

The gene calls are TRBV7-7 and TRBJ2-7, with D possibly being TRBD2 (6 bases). Germline CDR1 is SSHAT and CDR2 is FNYEAQ (reference sequence). V was pared by 2 bases and J by 6 bases, with 11 bases between. CDR3 size: 13 residues. Here the CDR3 reads CASSLQRGGEQYF. The CDR3 DNA follows: TGTGCCAGCAGCTTACAAAGGGGAGGCGAGCAGTACTTC.

The chain employs TRBV11-2 and TRBJ2-2; possible D gene TRBD1, 7 bases. CDR3 length: 16 residues. Germline assignment: CDR1 SGHAT and CDR2 FQNNGV. With 3 bases removed from V and 3 bases from J, the gap between germline ends came to 14 bases. CDR3: CASSLRGDSYTGELFF. CDR3 sequence (DNA): TGTGCCAGCAGCTTGAGGGGGGACAGTTACACCGGGGAGCTGTTTTTT.

The chain couples TRBV7-8 to TRBJ2-1; 9 positions agree with TRBD1. The CDR3 loop spans 17 amino acids. Per germline, CDR1 SGHVS and CDR2 FQNEAQ. The V segment lost 2 bases and the J segment 5 bases; nucleotides outside the gene matches: 10. The CDR3 sequence: CASSLWGTGTLHNEQFF. The CDR3 nucleotides are TGTGCCAGCAGCTTATGGGGGACAGGGACTTTGCACAATGAGCAGTTCTTC.

By sample fraction, this clone is medium-sized (0.01 to 0.1%). The chain links TRBV19 to TRBJ1-3; D is unclear. Trimming pared 5 bases from V and 0 bases from J, leaving 11 bases between. Germline assignment: CDR1 LNHDA and CDR2 SQIVND (reference sequence). This CDR3 region has 15 residues. The CDR3 DNA reads TGTGCCAGTAGTCCAAGGACGGGCTCTGGAAACACCATATATTTT. Amino acids: CASSPRTGSGNTIYF.

The chain combines TRBV9 with TRBJ2-2, with 7 bases matching TRBD2. Germline V gives CDR1 SGDLS, CDR2 YYNGEE. The junction had 6 bases not matched to a gene; V was cut back by 0 bases and J by 4 bases. The CDR3 contains 16 residues. CDR3 sequence: CASSVAASGVTGELFF. CDR3 bases: TGTGCCAGCAGCGTAGCAGCCAGCGGGGTCACCGGGGAGCTGTTTTTT.

The DNA of the CDR3 is TGTGCCAGCAGCCGCACCCTACAGGGAGGCGAGCAGTACTTC. This codes for CASSRTLQGGEQYF. The V gene is TRBV7-6, the J gene TRBJ2-7; D tentatively reads TRBD1 or TRBD2 (6 bases each). There are 14 residues in the CDR3. Germline V CDR1 and CDR2: SGHVS, FNYEAQ. V dropped 5 bases and J dropped 6 bases, with 17 bases sitting between them.

J is TRBJ2-3 and V is TRBV7-8; D not certain. CDR1 is SGHVS, CDR2 FQNEAQ, per germline. Trimming took 1 base from V and 7 from J, leaving 3 bases between them. The CDR3 loop spans 11 amino acids. CDR3 in amino acids: CASSLDNTQYF. CDR3 nucleotide sequence: TGTGCCAGCAGCTTAGACAATACGCAGTATTTT.

CDR3 coding DNA: TGCGCCAGCAGCGCCGGGGGGAGCTCCTATAATTCACCCCTCCACTTT. Its translation is CASSAGGSSYNSPLHF. This chain joins TRBV4-3 and TRBJ1-6; tentatively, D is TRBD1 (5 bases). The CDR3 sequence is 16 residues long. Trimming stripped 5 bases from V and 0 bases from J, with 11 bases between. CDR1 is LGHNA, CDR2 YSLEER, per germline.

V usage is TRBV5-5 and J usage is TRBJ2-3, with a weak D call TRBD1 (5 bases). Germline CDR1 SGHKS, CDR2 YYEKEE (reference sequence). The CDR3 extends over 16 amino acids. Trimming removed 3 bases from V and 2 bases from J, with 16 bases in between. DNA for the CDR3: TGTGCCAGCAGCTCGACAGACCGAGATTTCACAGATACGCAGTATTTT. It yields the protein CASSSTDRDFTDTQYF.

The rearrangement joins TRBV25-1 to TRBJ1-2; D is perhaps TRBD1 (5 bases). The CDR3 length is 12 residues. Trimming took off 6 bases at V and 4 bases at J, with 9 bases between the two ends. Germline V gene lookup returns CDR1 MGHDK and CDR2 SYGVNS. CDR3 region: CASSTGVYGYTF. For the CDR3, the DNA is TGTGCCAGCAGCACAGGCGTCTATGGCTACACCTTC.

The J gene is TRBJ2-7, the V gene TRBV7-2; tentative D call: TRBD2 (5 bases). The V gene lost 10 bases and the J gene lost 0 bases, with 13 bases spanning the gap. Germline CDR1 reads SGHTA; CDR2 reads FQGNSA. This CDR3 region has 13 residues. The CDR3 sequence is CATASPISYEQYF. Written as DNA, the CDR3 is TGTGCCACCGCTAGCCCGATCTCCTACGAGCAGTACTTC.